This note documents a single T cell receptor beta chain sequence. Its antigen is unidentified. The sample originates from a study of T cell repertoires in cytomegalovirus infection. About the study: Evidence of both CMV infection and a matching HLA type came from public TCR beta signatures. Points from the study as a whole: Using cumulative public TCR beta family frequency, the authors identified those who carried CMV together with the relevant HLA. Ex vivo, HLA-C-restricted CMV-specific TCR beta clonotypes prevailed over the rest of the response.

CDR1 MGHRA and CDR2 YSYEKL come from the germline V gene. This CDR3 is 14 amino acids long. The germline V and J ends were trimmed by 4 bases and 10 bases, with 19 bases remaining between them. TCRdb re-analysed the reads in MiXCR, keeping a single row per CDR3 protein. Among roughly 760,000 distinct CDR3 sequences listed, 35% to 40% were seen once. Sequenced sample: PBMCs. The sequence derives from a human donor in good health (CMV status not recorded). Some clones in this sample may be carry-over from other donors' samples. The chain employs TRBV4-1 and TRBJ1-1; D may be TRBD1 (5 bases). Here the CDR3 reads CASSPDLGVSLAFF. The CDR3, as DNA: TGCGCCAGCAGCCCCGATTTGGGGGTGAGTTTAGCTTTCTTT.